This T cell receptor beta chain was obtained from a study of T cell repertoires in cytomegalovirus infection (dated by TCRdb to between 2018 and 2020). With respect to the entire study: The peptide stimulations were aimed at well-studied HLA-B-restricted epitopes as well as recently identified HLA-C-restricted CMV epitopes, whose presentation resists viral immunomodulation. The HLA type of each donor mattered for the analysis, because public TCR beta signatures pointed to carriage of CMV infection along with the matching HLA type. What the authors observed across the whole study: In both this cohort and an independent roughly 330-donor cohort, the cumulative frequency of public TCR beta family members distinguished carriers of CMV infection plus the relevant HLA type. The ex vivo response was dominated by HLA-C-restricted CMV-specific TCR beta clonotypes, and the single most frequent clonotype in two of eight donors was supplied by these HLA-C-restricted clonotypes.

What this sample's treatment or condition label stands for: in vitro stimulation with specific CMV peptide epitopes to enrich CMV-specific T cells. The table lists this clonotype with many counts. Its antigen specificity is not known. Within one base of it there is no much larger clone, and no base qualities were kept. For sequencing, an Illumina HiSeq 1500 was employed. TCRdb ran its own pipeline on the public reads, namely fastp trimming at Q25 and MiXCR clone calling, and kept in-frame beta chains. Every entry covers one CDR3 protein and lists the most common genes and DNA from its rows. This sample has 550,000 to 850,000 distinct CDR3 sequences in its table, and approximately 33% of those were observed once. Clones ranked in the top ten supply approximately 18% of the sample. CDR1 and CDR2, per the germline V gene, are SGHTA and FQGNSA. The CDR3 measures 15 amino acids from cysteine to phenylalanine. Of all the DNA, just the CDR3 is kept, 45 bases in frame from base 1. V drops 5 bases and J drops 2 bases, leaving 16 bases in between.

The sample consisted of cultured PBMCs, taken from culture after CMV antigen stimulation. The receptor's source is a human donor in good health (CMV status not recorded). Some clones in this sample may be carry-over from other donors' samples. The chain was built from TRBV7-2 and TRBJ2-7; the D region may be TRBD1 or TRBD2, each matching 5 bases equally. The CDR3 region has the sequence CASSPNRDPTYEQYF. The sequenced DNA is TGTGCCAGCAGCCCCAACCGGGACCCCACCTACGAGCAGTACTTC. With the rest looked up from the reference TRBV7-2 and TRBJ2-7 genes rather than sequenced, the full variable domain is GAGVSQSPSNKVTEKGKDVELRCDPISGHTALYWYRQSLGQGLEFLIYFQGNSAPDKSGLPSDRFSAERTGGSVSTLTIQRTQQEDSAVYLCASSPNRDPTYEQYFGPGTRLTVT.